Each of the 3 T cell receptor beta chains below was sequenced from the same sample in a study of cytomegalovirus exposure and HLA in healthy donors. PCR amplification relied on 60 Vbeta primers (plus 13 Jbeta primers). Clones were sequenced by immunoSEQ multiplex PCR, and TCRdb holds only the in-frame ones, with some missing. The table records 75,000 to 100,000 clones, 65% to 80% of them present only once. Sequencing input: PBMCs. Receptors were obtained from a man between 60 and 75 years old in good health and CMV-seropositive.

This chain links TRBV25-1 with TRBJ1-2, with 10 bases matching TRBD1. Trimming removed 6 bases from V and 11 bases from J; junction bases left unmatched: 9. The CDR3 length is 13 residues. The germline V gene has CDR1 MGHDK and CDR2 SYGVNS. The DNA of the CDR3 is TGTGCCAGCAGAGGGGGACAGGGGACCGCGTACACCTTC. It is translated as CASRGGQGTAYTF.

The chain carries TRBV6-1 and TRBJ1-4; 12 positions agree with TRBD1. The trim removed 5 bases at V and 10 bases at J, leaving 5 bases unmatched. This CDR3 region has 14 residues. In germline, CDR1 is MNHNS, CDR2 SASEGT. In DNA form, the CDR3 reads TGTGCCAGCAGTCCCGGGACAGGGGGCGGAAAACTGTTTTTT. Protein product: CASSPGTGGGKLFF.

J is TRBJ2-7 and V is TRBV21-1; TRBD1, the D gene given by the table, was not confirmed from the DNA. TRBV21-1 is noted as a pseudogene. The CDR3 covers 16 residues. CDR3 nucleotides: TGTGCCAGCAGCAAAGAAATCGGGACAGGGTGCCCCGAGCAGTACTTC. Translating it yields CASSKEIGTGCPEQYF.